This T cell receptor beta chain derives from a study of T cells expressing NK-cell markers. Study-wide results and caveats: Dominant NKG2C+ clonotypes accounted for roughly 1.0-8% of CD8+ T cells in six or seven donors.

CDR1 LGHDT and CDR2 YNNKEL come from the germline V gene (reference sequence). CDR3 size: 15 residues. TCRdb processed the 5' RACE reads again and assigns one entry to each CDR3 protein, with no DNA. This table lists 200,000 to 300,000 distinct CDR3 sequences. Note on this clonotype: As yet, its antigen is unknown.

V and J are TRBV3-1 and TRBJ2-1. The clonotype comes from a young man in good health. Sequencing used blood T cells: a sorted CD56 or NKG2C T cell subset, CD4+ or CD8+ T cells, or bulk PBMC T cells (not recorded which). The CDR3 sequence: CASSQEARTYNEQFF.